The present T cell receptor (beta chain) was sequenced within a study of cytomegalovirus exposure and HLA in healthy donors. Whole-study results and caveats: DRB1 had the most TCR associations and HLA-C the fewest, a later analysis found, with rates varying by HLA locus. A later analysis linked more than 15,000 TCR beta sequences to HLA alleles at 0.05 false discovery rate. Donors belonging to an Asian-associated ancestry cluster reportedly showed fewer N-insertions in productive TCRs than the roughly 670-donor mean, according to what a later analysis found.

PCR involved 60 Vbeta and 13 Jbeta primers. Profiled with immunoSEQ multiplex PCR; TCRdb holds only in-frame clones, not every one. This sample carries about 160,000 clones, 75% to 80% of them seen once, and the ten largest clones take 0.85% to 1%. V dropped 3 bases and J dropped 5 bases, with 19 bases sitting between them. Germline CDR1 is SQVTM and CDR2 is ANQGSEA. There are 15 residues in the CDR3. As for this clone: What it recognizes is unknown.

This TCR derives from a woman aged 45-59 years in good health and CMV-seropositive. Sequencing used PBMCs. The rearrangement uses TRBV29-1 and TRBJ1-1; D ambiguous. CDR3 amino acids: CSVETPVREATEAFF. CDR3 nucleotides: TGCAGCGTTGAGACCCCCGTAAGGGAGGCGACTGAAGCTTTCTTT.